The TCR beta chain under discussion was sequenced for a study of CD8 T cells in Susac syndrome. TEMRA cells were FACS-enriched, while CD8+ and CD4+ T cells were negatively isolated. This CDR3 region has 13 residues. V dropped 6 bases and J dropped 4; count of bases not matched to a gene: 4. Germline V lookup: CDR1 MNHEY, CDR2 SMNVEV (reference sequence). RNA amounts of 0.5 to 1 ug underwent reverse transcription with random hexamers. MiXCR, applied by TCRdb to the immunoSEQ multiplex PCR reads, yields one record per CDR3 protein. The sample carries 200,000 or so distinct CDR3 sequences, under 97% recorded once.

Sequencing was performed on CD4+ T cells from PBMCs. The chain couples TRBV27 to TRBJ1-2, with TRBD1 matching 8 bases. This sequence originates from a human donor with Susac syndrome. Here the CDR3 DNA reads TGTGCCAGCAGCGAACAGGGGGTCTATGGCTACACCTTC. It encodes CASSEQGVYGYTF.